This TCR beta chain was identified during a study of blood T cell repertoires in COVID-19. In the study overall: Whether acute or convalescent, the COVID-19 samples came from the United States, Italy and Spain. The analysed material was cDNA or gDNA that came from T cells, B-cell-depleted T cells, or PBMCs.

Authors' processing steps: For nucleated cells, counts were estimated from reference gene primer amplification. Assay used: immunoSEQ multiplex PCR; TCRdb lists only in-frame clones, some missing. V, J and clone size were drawn from that table, and D and trimming were deduced from the DNA. The profile shows 380,000 or so clones, 70% to 85% of them singletons. The TCR comes from a human donor with acute or convalescent COVID-19. The donor label of this sample is uncertain. Material for sequencing was peripheral blood.

Here the CDR3 reads CASSPYRGSNQPQHF. The CDR3 DNA reads as TGTGCCAGCAGCCCGTACAGGGGTAGCAATCAGCCCCAGCATTTT. The rearrangement links TRBV7-2 to TRBJ1-5, with 7 bases aligning to TRBD1. Trimming at V came to 5 bases and at J to 0 bases, leaving 4 bases not matched to a gene. Germline CDR1 and CDR2: SGHTA and FQGNSA. The CDR3 contains 15 residues.